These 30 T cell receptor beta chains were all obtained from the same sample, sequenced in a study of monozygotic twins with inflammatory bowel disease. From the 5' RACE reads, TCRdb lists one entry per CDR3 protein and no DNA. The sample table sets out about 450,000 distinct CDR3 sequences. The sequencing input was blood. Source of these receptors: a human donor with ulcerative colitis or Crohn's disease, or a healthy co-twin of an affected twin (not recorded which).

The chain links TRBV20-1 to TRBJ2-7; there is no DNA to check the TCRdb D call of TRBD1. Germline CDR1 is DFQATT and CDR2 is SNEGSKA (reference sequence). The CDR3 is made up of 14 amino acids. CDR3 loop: CSARETGGVHEQYF.

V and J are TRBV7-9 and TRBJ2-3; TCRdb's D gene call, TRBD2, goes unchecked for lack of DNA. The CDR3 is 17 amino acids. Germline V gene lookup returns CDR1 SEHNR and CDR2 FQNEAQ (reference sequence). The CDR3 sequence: CASSHNPTSGGPDTQYF.

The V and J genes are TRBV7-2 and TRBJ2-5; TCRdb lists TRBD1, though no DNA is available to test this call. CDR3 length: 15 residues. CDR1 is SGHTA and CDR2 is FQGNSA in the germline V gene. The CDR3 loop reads CASSLRPRGGETQYF.

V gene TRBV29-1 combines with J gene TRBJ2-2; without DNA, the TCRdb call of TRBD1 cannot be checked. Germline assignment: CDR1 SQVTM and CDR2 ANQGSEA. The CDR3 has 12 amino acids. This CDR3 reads CSARDPTGELFF.

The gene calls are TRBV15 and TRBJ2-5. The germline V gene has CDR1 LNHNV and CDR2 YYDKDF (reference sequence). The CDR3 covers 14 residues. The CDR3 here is CATSRQTGFGTQYF.

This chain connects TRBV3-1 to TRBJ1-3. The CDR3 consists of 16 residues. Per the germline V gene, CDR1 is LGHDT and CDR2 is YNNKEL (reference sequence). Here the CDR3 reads CASSQRGRGSGNTIYF.

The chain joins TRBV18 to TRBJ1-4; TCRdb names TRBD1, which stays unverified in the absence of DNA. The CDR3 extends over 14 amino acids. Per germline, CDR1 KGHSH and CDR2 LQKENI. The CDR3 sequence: CASSPDSSREKLFF.

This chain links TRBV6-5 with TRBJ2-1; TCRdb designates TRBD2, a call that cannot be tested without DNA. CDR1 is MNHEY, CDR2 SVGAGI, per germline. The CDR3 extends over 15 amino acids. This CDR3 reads CASSYEAELVNEQFF.

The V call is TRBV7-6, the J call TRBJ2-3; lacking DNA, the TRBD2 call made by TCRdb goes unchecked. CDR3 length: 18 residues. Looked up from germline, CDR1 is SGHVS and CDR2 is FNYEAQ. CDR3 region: CASSPRGGTSGWRDTQYF.

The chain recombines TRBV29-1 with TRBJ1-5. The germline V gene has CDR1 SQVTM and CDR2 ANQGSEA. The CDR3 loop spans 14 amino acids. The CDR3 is CSVGENFSNQPQHF.

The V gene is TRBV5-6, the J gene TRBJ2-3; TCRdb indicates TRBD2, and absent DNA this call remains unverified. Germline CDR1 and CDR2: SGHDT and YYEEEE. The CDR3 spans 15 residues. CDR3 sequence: CASSLGGALGDTQYF.

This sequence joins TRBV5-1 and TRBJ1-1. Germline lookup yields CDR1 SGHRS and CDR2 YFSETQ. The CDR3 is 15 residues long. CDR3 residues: CASSFGDRTNTEAFF.

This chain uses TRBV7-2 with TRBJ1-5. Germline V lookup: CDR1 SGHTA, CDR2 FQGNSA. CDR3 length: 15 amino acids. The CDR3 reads CASSLDFSSNQPQHF.

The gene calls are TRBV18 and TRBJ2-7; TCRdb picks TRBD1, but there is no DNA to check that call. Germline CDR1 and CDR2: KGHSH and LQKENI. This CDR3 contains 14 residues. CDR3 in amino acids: CASSQGHSRYEQYF.

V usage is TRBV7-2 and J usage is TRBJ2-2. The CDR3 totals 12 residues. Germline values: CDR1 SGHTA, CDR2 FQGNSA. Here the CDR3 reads CASSPVGGELFF.

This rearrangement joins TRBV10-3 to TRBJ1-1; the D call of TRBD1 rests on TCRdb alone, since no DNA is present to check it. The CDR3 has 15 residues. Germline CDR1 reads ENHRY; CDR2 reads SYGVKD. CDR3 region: CAISEDTGGNTEAFF.

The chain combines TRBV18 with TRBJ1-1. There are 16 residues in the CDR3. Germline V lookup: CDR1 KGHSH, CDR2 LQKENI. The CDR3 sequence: CASSPRHQYMNTEAFF.

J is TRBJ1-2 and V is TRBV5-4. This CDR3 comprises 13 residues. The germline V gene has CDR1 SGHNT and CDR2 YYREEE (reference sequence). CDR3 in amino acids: CASSPDIMNGYTF.

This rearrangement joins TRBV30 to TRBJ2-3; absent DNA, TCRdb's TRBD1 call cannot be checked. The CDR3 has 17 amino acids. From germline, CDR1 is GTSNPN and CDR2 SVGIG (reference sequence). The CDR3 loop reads CAWSKKQMRQGADTQYF.

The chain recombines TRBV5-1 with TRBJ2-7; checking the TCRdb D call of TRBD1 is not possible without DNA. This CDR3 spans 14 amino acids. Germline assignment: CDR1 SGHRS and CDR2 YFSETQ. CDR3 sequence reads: CATKEGGSFSEQYF.

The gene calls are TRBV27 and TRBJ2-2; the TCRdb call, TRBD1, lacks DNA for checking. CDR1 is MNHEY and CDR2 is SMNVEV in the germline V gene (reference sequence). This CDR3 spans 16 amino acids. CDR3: CASKRGTDPNTGELFF.

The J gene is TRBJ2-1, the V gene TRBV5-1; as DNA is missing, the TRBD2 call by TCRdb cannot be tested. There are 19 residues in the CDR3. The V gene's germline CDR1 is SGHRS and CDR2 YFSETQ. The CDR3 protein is CASSLRAASGRGTDNEQFF.

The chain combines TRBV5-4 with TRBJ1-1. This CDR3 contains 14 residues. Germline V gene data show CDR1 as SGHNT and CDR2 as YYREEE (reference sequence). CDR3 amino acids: CASSVGQGGIEAFF.

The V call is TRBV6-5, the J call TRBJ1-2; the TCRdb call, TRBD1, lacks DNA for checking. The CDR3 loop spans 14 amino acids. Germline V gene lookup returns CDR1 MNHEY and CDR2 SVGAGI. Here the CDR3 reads CASSYSDRGNGYTF.

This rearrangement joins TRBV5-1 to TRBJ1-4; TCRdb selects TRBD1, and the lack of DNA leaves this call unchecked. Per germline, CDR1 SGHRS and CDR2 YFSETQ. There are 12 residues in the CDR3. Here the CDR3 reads CASSRDNEKLFF.

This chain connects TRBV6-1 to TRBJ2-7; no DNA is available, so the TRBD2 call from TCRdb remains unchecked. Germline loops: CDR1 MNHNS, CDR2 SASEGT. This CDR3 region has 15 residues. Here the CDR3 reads CASSEEGSGVLKQYF.

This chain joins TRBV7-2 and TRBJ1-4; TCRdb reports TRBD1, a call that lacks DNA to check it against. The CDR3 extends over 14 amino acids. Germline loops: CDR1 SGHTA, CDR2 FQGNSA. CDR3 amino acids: CASSAGGPNEKLFF.

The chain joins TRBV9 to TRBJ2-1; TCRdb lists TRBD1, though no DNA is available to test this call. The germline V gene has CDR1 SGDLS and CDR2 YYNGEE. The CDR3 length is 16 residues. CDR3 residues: CASSSPQGSTNNEQFF.

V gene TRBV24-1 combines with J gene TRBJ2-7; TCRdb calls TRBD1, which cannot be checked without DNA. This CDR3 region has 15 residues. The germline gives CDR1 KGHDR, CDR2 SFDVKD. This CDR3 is CATSDSGRSSYEQYF.

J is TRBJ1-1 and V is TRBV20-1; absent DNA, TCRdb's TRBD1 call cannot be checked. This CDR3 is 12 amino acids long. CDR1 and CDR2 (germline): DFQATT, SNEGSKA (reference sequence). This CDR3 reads CSAPDSTTEAFF.